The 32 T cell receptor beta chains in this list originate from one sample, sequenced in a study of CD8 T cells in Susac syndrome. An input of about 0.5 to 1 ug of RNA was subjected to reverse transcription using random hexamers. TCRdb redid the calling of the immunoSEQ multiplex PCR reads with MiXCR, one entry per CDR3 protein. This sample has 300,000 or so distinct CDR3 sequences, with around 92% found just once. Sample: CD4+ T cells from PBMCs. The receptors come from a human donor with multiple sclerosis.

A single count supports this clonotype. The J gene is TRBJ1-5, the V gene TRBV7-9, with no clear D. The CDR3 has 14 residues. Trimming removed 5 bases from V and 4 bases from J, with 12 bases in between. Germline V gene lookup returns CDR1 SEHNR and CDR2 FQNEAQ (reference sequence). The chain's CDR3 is CASSPITGNQPQHF. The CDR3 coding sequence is TGTGCCAGCAGCCCAATCACTGGGAATCAGCCCCAGCATTTT.

The CDR3 nucleotides are TGTGCCAGCAGTCCAGAGGGAATTAGGGGCTACACCTTC. It is translated as CASSPEGIRGYTF. The chain uses TRBV12-3 or TRBV12-4 and TRBJ1-2; no clear D gene. With 5 bases removed from V and 8 bases from J, the gap between germline ends came to 15 bases. This CDR3 contains 13 residues.

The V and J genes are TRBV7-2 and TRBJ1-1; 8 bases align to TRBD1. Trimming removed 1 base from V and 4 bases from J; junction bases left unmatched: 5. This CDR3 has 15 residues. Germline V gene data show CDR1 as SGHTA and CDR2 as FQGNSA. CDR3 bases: TGTGCCAGCAGCTTAGTGGCAGGGGGCGGCACTGAAGCTTTCTTT. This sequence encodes CASSLVAGGGTEAFF.

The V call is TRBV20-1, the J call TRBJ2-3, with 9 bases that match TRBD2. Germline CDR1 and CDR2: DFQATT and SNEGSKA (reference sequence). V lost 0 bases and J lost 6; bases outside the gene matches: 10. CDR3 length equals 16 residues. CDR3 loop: CSARDRRGGAADTQYF. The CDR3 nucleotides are TGCAGTGCTAGAGATCGACGCGGGGGGGCCGCGGATACGCAGTATTTT.

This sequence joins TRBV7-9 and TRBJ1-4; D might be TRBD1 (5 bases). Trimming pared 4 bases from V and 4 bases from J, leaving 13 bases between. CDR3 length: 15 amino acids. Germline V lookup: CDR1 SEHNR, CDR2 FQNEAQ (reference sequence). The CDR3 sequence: CASSSRSGSNEKLFF. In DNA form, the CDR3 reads TGTGCCAGCAGCTCACGGTCAGGGAGTAATGAAAAACTGTTTTTT.

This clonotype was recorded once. CDR3 DNA sequence: TGTGCCAGCTCACCACTGGACAGGGAGGTTTGGACCCAGTACTTC. It is translated as CASSPLDREVWTQYF. The V gene is TRBV18, the J gene TRBJ2-5; 8 bases map to TRBD1. CDR1 is KGHSH and CDR2 is LQKENI in the germline V gene. V lost 1 base and J lost 7; bases outside the gene matches: 8. This CDR3 contains 15 residues.

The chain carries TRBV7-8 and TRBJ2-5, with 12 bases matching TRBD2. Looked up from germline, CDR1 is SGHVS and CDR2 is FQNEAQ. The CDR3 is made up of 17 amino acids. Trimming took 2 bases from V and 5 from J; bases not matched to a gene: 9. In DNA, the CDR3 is TGTGCCAGCAGCTTACTAGGTCCCCTAGCGGGGGGGGAGACCCAGTACTTC. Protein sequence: CASSLLGPLAGGETQYF.

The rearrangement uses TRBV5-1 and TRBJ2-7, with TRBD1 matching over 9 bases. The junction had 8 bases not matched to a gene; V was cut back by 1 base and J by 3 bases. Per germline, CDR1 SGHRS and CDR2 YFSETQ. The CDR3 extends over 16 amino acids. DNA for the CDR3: TGCGCCAGCAGCTTGCCTACGGGACAGGGAAGCTACGAGCAGTACTTC. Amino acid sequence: CASSLPTGQGSYEQYF.

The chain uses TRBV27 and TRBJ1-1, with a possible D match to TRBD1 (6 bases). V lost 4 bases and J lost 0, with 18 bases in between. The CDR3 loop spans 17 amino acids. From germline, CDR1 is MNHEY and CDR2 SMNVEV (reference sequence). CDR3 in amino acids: CASSSLRATGMNTEAFF. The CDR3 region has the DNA TGTGCCAGCAGTTCCCTACGCGCCACAGGGATGAACACTGAAGCTTTCTTT.

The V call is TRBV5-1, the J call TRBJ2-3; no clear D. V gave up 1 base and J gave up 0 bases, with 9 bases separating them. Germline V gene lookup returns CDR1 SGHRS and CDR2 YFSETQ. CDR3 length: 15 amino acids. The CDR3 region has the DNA TGCGCCAGCAGCTTGTCGCTGATAAGCACAGATACGCAGTATTTT. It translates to CASSLSLISTDTQYF.

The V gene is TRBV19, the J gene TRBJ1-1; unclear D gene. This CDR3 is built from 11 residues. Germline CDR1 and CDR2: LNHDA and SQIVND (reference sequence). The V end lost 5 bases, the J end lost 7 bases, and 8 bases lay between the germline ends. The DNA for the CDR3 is TGTGCCAGTAGTCAACAGCTTGAAGCTTTCTTT. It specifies CASSQQLEAFF.

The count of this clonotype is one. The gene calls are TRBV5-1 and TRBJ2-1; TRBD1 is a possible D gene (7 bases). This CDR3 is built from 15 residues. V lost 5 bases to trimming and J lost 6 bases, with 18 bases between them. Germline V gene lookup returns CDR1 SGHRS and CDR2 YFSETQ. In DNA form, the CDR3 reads TGCGCCAGCAGTTTCGGGGGAACAGGGGTCAATGAGCAGTTCTTC. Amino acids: CASSFGGTGVNEQFF.

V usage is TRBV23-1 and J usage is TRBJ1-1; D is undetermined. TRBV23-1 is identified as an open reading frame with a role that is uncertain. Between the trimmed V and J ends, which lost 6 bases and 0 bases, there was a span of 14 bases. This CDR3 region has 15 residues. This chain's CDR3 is CASSHGVGMNTEAFF. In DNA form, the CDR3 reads TGCGCCAGCAGCCATGGGGTTGGTATGAACACTGAAGCTTTCTTT.

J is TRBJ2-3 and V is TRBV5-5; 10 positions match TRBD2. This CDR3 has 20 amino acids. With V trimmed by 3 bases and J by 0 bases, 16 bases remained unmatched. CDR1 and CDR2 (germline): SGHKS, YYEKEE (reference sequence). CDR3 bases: TGTGCCAGCAGCTGGGACCCGACTCCCGAACTAGCGGGAAGCACAGATACGCAGTATTTT. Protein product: CASSWDPTPELAGSTDTQYF.

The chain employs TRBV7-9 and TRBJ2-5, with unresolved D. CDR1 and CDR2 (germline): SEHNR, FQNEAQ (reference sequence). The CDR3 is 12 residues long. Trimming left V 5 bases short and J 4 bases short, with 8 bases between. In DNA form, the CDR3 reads TGTGCCAGCAGCATACTTGGAGAGACCCAGTACTTC. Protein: CASSILGETQYF.

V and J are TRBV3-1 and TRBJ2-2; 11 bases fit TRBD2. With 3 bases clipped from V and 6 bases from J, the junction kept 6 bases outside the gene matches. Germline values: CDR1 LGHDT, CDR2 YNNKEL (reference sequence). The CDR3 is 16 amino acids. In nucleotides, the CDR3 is TGTGCCAGCAGCCAGGCGACTAGCGGGATTCCCGGGGAGCTGTTTTTT. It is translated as CASSQATSGIPGELFF.

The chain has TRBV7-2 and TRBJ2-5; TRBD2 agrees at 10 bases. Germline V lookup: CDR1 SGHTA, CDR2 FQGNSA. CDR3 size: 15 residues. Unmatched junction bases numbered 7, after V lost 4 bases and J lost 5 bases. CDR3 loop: CASSSIGLAAETQYF. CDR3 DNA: TGTGCCAGCAGCTCTATTGGACTAGCGGCGGAGACCCAGTACTTC. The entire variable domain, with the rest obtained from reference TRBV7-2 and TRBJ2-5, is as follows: GAGVSQSPSNKVTEKGKDVELRCDPISGHTALYWYRQSLGQGLEFLIYFQGNSAPDKSGLPSDRFSAERTGGSVSTLTIQRTQQEDSAVYLCASSSIGLAAETQYFGPGTRLLVL.

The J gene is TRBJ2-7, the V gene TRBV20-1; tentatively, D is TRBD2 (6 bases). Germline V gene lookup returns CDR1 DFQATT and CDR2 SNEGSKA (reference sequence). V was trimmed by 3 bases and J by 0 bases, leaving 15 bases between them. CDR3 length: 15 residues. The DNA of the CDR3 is TGCAGTGCTAGGACCGGGACTTACGGCTCCTACGAGCAGTACTTC. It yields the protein CSARTGTYGSYEQYF.

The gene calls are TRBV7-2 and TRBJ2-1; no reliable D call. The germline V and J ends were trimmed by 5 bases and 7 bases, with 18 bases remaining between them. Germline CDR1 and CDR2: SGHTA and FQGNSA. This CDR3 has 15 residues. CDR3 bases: TGTGCCAGCAGCGGTCGGATCCGACGTGGGAATGAGCAGTTCTTC. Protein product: CASSGRIRRGNEQFF.

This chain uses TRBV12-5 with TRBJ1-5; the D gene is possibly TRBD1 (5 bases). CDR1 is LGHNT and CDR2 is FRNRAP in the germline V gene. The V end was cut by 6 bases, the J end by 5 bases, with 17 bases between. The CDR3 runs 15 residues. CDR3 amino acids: CASGLGGALYQPQHF. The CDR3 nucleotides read TGTGCTAGTGGCCTGGGGGGAGCGTTGTATCAGCCCCAGCATTTT.

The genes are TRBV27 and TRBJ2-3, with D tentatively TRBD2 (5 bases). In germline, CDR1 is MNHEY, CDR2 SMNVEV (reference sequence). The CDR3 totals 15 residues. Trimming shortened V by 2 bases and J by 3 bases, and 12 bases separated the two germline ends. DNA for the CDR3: TGTGCCAGCAGTTTAGACGGGGTGGGGACAGATACGCAGTATTTT. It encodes CASSLDGVGTDTQYF.

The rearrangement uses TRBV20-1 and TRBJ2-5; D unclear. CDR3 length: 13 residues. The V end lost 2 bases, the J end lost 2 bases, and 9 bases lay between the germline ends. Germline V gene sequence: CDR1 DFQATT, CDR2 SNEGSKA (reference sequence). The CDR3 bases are TGCAGTGCTAGAACTCATCTTCAAGAGACCCAGTACTTC. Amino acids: CSARTHLQETQYF.

CDR3 in DNA: TGTGCCAGTAGTACCCGCTATCTAGGGGGGGACAGGAGTGAAGCTTTCTTT. Its translation is CASSTRYLGGDRSEAFF. The chain uses TRBV19 and TRBJ1-1; 8 bases are shared with TRBD1. Germline values: CDR1 LNHDA, CDR2 SQIVND (reference sequence). The CDR3 contains 17 residues. Trimming took 4 bases from V and 7 from J; bases not matched to a gene: 17.

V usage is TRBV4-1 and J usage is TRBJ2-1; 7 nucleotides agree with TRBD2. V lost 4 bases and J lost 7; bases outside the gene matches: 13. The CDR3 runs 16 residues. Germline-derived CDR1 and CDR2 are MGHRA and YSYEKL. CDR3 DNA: TGCGCCAGCAGCCTCCATAGCGGGTCGGGCCGTAATGAGCAGTTCTTC. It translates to CASSLHSGSGRNEQFF.

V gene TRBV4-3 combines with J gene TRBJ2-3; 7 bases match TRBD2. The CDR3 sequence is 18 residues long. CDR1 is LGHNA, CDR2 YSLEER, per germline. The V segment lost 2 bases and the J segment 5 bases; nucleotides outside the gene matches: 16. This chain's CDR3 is CASSQTYLGAGWGDTQYF. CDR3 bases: TGCGCCAGCAGCCAAACCTACCTAGGAGCGGGATGGGGAGATACGCAGTATTTT.

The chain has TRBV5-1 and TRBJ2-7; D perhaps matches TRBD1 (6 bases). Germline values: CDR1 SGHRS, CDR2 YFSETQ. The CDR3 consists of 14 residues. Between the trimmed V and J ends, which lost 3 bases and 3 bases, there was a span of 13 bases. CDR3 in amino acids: CASSYRDTFYEQYF. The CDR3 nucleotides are TGCGCCAGCAGCTACCGGGACACCTTCTACGAGCAGTACTTC. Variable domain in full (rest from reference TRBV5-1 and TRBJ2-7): KAGVTQTPRYLIKTRGQQVTLSCSPISGHRSVSWYQQTPGQGLQFLFEYFSETQRNKGNFPGRFSGRQFSNSRSEMNVSTLELGDSALYLCASSYRDTFYEQYFGPGTRLTVT.

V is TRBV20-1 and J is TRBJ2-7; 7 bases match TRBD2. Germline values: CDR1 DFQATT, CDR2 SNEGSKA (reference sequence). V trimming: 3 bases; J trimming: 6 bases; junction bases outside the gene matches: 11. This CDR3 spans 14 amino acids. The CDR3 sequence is CSASGGSNAREQYF. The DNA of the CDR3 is TGCAGTGCTAGTGGCGGGAGTAACGCCCGCGAGCAGTACTTC.

The CDR3 loop reads CASSARRGSGANVLTF. CDR3 nucleotide sequence: TGTGCCAGCAGCGCCCGAAGGGGATCCGGGGCCAACGTCCTGACTTTC. V usage is TRBV6-1 and J usage is TRBJ2-6; perhaps TRBD1 as D (5 bases). Trimming stripped 6 bases from V and 4 bases from J, with 16 bases between. Germline CDR1 reads MNHNS; CDR2 reads SASEGT. The CDR3 totals 16 residues.

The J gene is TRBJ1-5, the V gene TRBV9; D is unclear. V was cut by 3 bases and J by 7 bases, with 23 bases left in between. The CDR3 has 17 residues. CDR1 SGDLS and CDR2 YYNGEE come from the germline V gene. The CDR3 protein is CASSGAPRTDPGQPQHF. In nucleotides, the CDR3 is TGTGCCAGCAGCGGAGCCCCCAGGACGGACCCGGGGCAGCCCCAGCATTTT.

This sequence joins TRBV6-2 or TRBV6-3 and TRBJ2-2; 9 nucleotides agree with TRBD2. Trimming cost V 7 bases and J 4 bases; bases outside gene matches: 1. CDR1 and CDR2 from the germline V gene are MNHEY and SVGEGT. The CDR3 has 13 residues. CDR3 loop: CASKREATGELFF. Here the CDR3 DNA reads TGTGCCAGCAAGCGGGAGGCCACCGGGGAGCTGTTTTTT.

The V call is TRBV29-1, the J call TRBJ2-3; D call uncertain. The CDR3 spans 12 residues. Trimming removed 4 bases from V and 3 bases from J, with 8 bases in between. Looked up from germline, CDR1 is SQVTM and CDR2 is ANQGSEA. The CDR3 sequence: CSVGSGTDTQYF. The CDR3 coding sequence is TGCAGCGTTGGTTCCGGGACAGATACGCAGTATTTT.

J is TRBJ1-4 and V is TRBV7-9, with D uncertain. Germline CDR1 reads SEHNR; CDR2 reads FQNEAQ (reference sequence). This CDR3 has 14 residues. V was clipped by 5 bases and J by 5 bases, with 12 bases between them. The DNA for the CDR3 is TGTGCCAGCAGCCCACCGAATTCAAATGAAAAACTGTTTTTT. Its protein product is CASSPPNSNEKLFF.